The present TCR beta chain was sequenced within a study of CD4 and CD8 cells across lung adenocarcinoma regions. CDR3 length: 12 residues. Germline loops: CDR1 SGHRS, CDR2 YFSETQ. Via MiXCR, TCRdb re-called the PCR reads, giving one row per CDR3 protein. The data show around 3,900 distinct CDR3 sequences, with about 56% seen just once and less than 25% held by the top ten. J is TRBJ2-4 and V is TRBV5-1, with TRBD1 matching over 7 bases. Judging by the DNA end, TRBJ2-7 fits better; the J call may be wrong. The source of this sequence is a female donor with lung adenocarcinoma. The CD4 and CD8 labels of this study may be unreliable. Sequencing was done on a sample of CD4+ T cells from the margin of a lung tumor. This CDR3 reads CASGDRSYEQYF. The CDR3 bases are TGCGCCAGCGGGGACAGATCCTACGAGCAGTACTTC.